This is a list of T cell receptor beta chains from one sample in a study of beta chain features in type 1 diabetes. Some clones are missing from TCRdb's copy, which holds only in-frame ones; the method was immunoSEQ multiplex PCR. The top ten hold more than 0.095% of the sample, which has around 710,000 clones, around an eighth seen once. The sample was naive CD4+ T cells from blood. These receptors came from a man aged 25-40 years with type 1 diabetes. The CDR3 runs from the conserved cysteine through the conserved F or W. The order of the fields is D gene, V gene, J gene, clone size, CDR3 protein, CDR3 DNA. D genes are given only for firm matches. For some rows the clone size is stated as once, few or many, or as a class when expanded; others skip it.

d_call: .
v_call: TRBV25-1
j_call: TRBJ1-3
clone_size: few
cdr3_aa: CASSSVGYSGNTIYF
cdr3_nt: TGTGCCAGCAGTTCTGTCGGGTACTCTGGAAACACCATATATTTT

d_call: TRBD1
v_call: TRBV5-6
j_call: TRBJ2-5
clone_size: few
cdr3_aa: CASRQTGVRKTQYF
cdr3_nt: TGTGCCAGCAGACAGACAGGGGTACGGAAGACCCAGTACTTC

d_call: TRBD1
v_call: TRBV5-4
j_call: TRBJ1-2
clone_size: .
cdr3_aa: CASRKKGGAPVGYTF
cdr3_nt: TGTGCCAGCAGAAAAAAAGGGGGCGCTCCCGTTGGCTACACCTTC

d_call: TRBD1
v_call: TRBV6-5
j_call: TRBJ2-6
clone_size: .
cdr3_aa: CASSYSGQSGANVLTF
cdr3_nt: TGTGCCAGCAGTTACTCGGGACAGTCTGGGGCCAACGTCCTGACTTTC

d_call: .
v_call: TRBV27
j_call: TRBJ2-7
clone_size: few
cdr3_aa: CASSLSYAGDSYEQYF
cdr3_nt: TGTGCCAGCAGTTTATCGTACGCGGGCGACTCCTACGAGCAGTACTTC

d_call: .
v_call: TRBV6-1
j_call: TRBJ2-7
clone_size: few
cdr3_aa: CASSDRANSYEQYF
cdr3_nt: TGTGCCAGCAGTGACCGGGCCAACTCCTACGAGCAGTACTTC

d_call: .
v_call: TRBV5-1
j_call: TRBJ2-2
clone_size: .
cdr3_aa: CASVSGTGELFF
cdr3_nt: TGCGCCAGCGTCTCGGGCACCGGGGAGCTGTTTTTT

d_call: TRBD1
v_call: TRBV7-2
j_call: TRBJ2-7
clone_size: .
cdr3_aa: CASSSPGQGYEQYF
cdr3_nt: TGTGCCAGCAGCTCACCGGGACAGGGTTACGAGCAGTACTTC

d_call: .
v_call: TRBV29-1
j_call: TRBJ1-1
clone_size: .
cdr3_aa: CSVGARRTEAFF
cdr3_nt: TGCAGCGTGGGGGCTAGGCGGACTGAAGCTTTCTTT

d_call: .
v_call: TRBV6-6
j_call: TRBJ2-7
clone_size: few
cdr3_aa: CASSYSGQHYEQYF
cdr3_nt: TGTGCCAGCAGTTACTCCGGACAACATTACGAGCAGTACTTC

d_call: .
v_call: TRBV11-1
j_call: TRBJ1-1
clone_size: .
cdr3_aa: CASSLAGMNTEAFF
cdr3_nt: TGTGCCAGCAGCTTAGCGGGGATGAACACTGAAGCTTTCTTT

d_call: TRBD2
v_call: TRBV5-1
j_call: TRBJ2-1
clone_size: .
cdr3_aa: CASSSSSGGHYNEQFF
cdr3_nt: TGCGCCAGCAGCTCCTCTAGCGGGGGCCACTACAATGAGCAGTTCTTC

d_call: .
v_call: TRBV18
j_call: TRBJ2-1
clone_size: .
cdr3_aa: CASSPGGPSYNEQFF
cdr3_nt: TGTGCCAGCTCACCTGGCGGGCCGTCCTACAATGAGCAGTTCTTC

d_call: TRBD1
v_call: TRBV5-1
j_call: TRBJ2-7
clone_size: few
cdr3_aa: CASSKGTGGDYEQYF
cdr3_nt: TGCGCCAGCAGCAAAGGGACAGGGGGAGACTACGAGCAGTACTTC